The clone carrying this T cell receptor (beta chain) has only a few counts. What it binds is unknown. The data stem from a study of cytomegalovirus exposure and HLA in healthy donors. Overall study results and limits: Across donors, most TCRs were seen rarely, yet some public ones were widespread. Subsequent analysis showed first-cohort TCR clusters tending to co-occur in roughly 130 validation repertoires.

V lost 5 bases to trimming and J lost 3 bases; unmatched junction nucleotides: 9. The CDR3 is 16 residues long. CDR1 and CDR2 (germline): SGHDN, FVKESK. The protocol was immunoSEQ multiplex PCR, while the TCRdb copy is restricted to in-frame clones and leaves out a portion. The table lists over 85,000 clones, approximately 89% of them singletons. The receptor comes from a woman under 30 in good health and CMV-seronegative. The sample comprised PBMCs. V is TRBV14 and J is TRBJ1-5, with 8 bases lining up with TRBD1. The CDR3 nucleotides are TGTGCCAGCAGCGTGGACAGGGAGGATTCCAATCAGCCCCAGCATTTT. It yields the protein CASSVDREDSNQPQHF.